Listed below are T cell receptor beta chains from one sample, sequenced in a study of blood T cell repertoires in COVID-19. Generated by immunoSEQ multiplex PCR, the TCRdb table keeps only in-frame clones and is missing some. The repertoire includes about 120,000 clones, about 70% of them detected once, and more than 5.5% sits in the top ten. Material for sequencing was peripheral blood. These receptors came from a man aged 55 to 69 with acute or convalescent COVID-19. Each CDR3 is given with its conserved first and last residue. The D gene is left open where the match is weak. A clone size is listed for some rows: how often the clone was seen (once, few, many), or a class if it is expanded.

>TRBV5-1|TRBD1|TRBJ1-1|once
CASSWTGTGYNEAFF
TGCGCCAGCAGCTGGACCGGGACAGGGTACAATGAAGCTTTCTTT
>TRBV3-1/TRBV3-2|-|TRBJ1-2|-
CASSTTVAGYTF
TGTGCCAGCAGCACGACAGTAGCTGGCTACACCTTC
>TRBV5-6|-|TRBJ2-7|once
CASSLGGHYEQYF
TGTGCCAGCAGCTTAGGCGGCCACTACGAGCAGTACTTC
>TRBV5-6|TRBD1|TRBJ2-7|-
CASSTPRDRDHEQYF
TGTGCCAGCAGCACTCCTCGGGACAGGGACCACGAGCAGTACTTC
>TRBV5-1|TRBD1|TRBJ1-6|-
CASSLDGTGHNSPLHF
TGCGCCAGCAGCTTGGACGGGACAGGGCATAATTCACCCCTCCACTTT
>TRBV20-1|TRBD1|TRBJ1-2|-
CSASNQGQGAGFDYGYTF
TGCAGTGCTAGTAATCAGGGACAGGGGGCGGGTTTTGACTATGGCTACACCTTC
>TRBV30|TRBD1|TRBJ1-1|-
CAGIRQGIMNTEAFF
TGTGCCGGCATTCGACAGGGGATCATGAACACTGAAGCTTTCTTT
>TRBV6-5|-|TRBJ1-5|-
CASSSGGQTSNQPQHF
TGTGCCAGCAGTTCGGGAGGACAGACCAGCAATCAGCCCCAGCATTTT
>TRBV6-5|TRBD1|TRBJ1-1|-
CASTPGTANTEAFF
TGTGCCAGCACCCCCGGGACAGCGAACACTGAAGCTTTCTTT
>TRBV10-3|TRBD1|TRBJ2-7|-
CAISGGQPGTYEQYF
TGTGCCATCAGTGGGGGACAGCCGGGGACCTACGAGCAGTACTTC
>TRBV9|TRBD1|TRBJ2-1|-
CASSGRTGFYNEQFF
TGTGCCAGCAGCGGCCGGACAGGGTTTTACAATGAGCAGTTCTTC
>TRBV5-1|-|TRBJ2-2|few
CASSLGRSATGELFF
TGCGCCAGCAGCTTGGGGAGGTCGGCCACCGGGGAGCTGTTTTTT
>TRBV28|TRBD2|TRBJ2-7|few
CASGLGTRLSEQYF
TGTGCCAGTGGACTCGGGACTAGATTATCCGAGCAGTACTTC
>TRBV11-2|-|TRBJ1-2|once
CASSSPQGFNYGYTF
TGTGCCAGCAGCTCACCCCAGGGATTTAACTATGGCTACACCTTC
>TRBV11-2|TRBD2|TRBJ2-1|-
CASSWALAGGSEQFF
TGTGCCAGCAGTTGGGCGCTAGCGGGGGGAAGTGAGCAGTTCTTC
>TRBV29-1|TRBD2|TRBJ2-7|-
CSVEPGTSGTSYEQYF
TGCAGCGTTGAACCCGGGACTAGCGGGACCTCCTACGAGCAGTACTTC
>TRBV11-3|-|TRBJ1-1|-
CASSLYMNTEAFF
TGTGCCAGCAGCTTATATATGAACACTGAAGCTTTCTTT
>TRBV5-1|-|TRBJ2-4|-
CASSPSSGFIQYF
TGCGCCAGCAGCCCTAGTTCAGGGTTCATTCAGTACTTC
>TRBV6-1|-|TRBJ2-5|-
CASSEVHSQIKETQYF
TGTGCCAGCAGTGAAGTTCATTCTCAGATAAAAGAGACCCAGTACTTC
>TRBV24-1|-|TRBJ2-1|-
CATGRGGEQFF
TGTGCCACCGGGCGGGGAGGAGAACAGTTCTTC
>TRBV19|-|TRBJ1-1|-
CATTRNTEAFF
TGTGCCACAACACGCAACACTGAAGCTTTCTTT
>TRBV9|TRBD1|TRBJ1-1|few
CASSPRQGLGTEAFF
TGTGCCAGCAGCCCCCGACAGGGATTGGGCACTGAAGCTTTCTTT
>TRBV7-8|-|TRBJ2-2|-
CASSFGGVPRTGELFF
TGTGCCAGCAGCTTTGGCGGGGTGCCCCGGACCGGGGAGCTGTTTTTT
>TRBV4-1|TRBD1|TRBJ2-1|-
CASSQQPTGGQGPYNEQFF
TGCGCCAGCAGCCAACAACCAACCGGCGGACAGGGCCCCTACAATGAGCAGTTCTTC
>TRBV3-1/TRBV3-2|TRBD2|TRBJ2-7|-
CASSQSSGRPEQYF
TGTGCCAGCAGCCAATCTAGCGGGAGGCCCGAGCAGTACTTC
>TRBV5-8|TRBD1|TRBJ1-4|-
CASSWGTGGASNEKLFF
TGTGCCAGCAGCTGGGGGACAGGGGGCGCTTCTAATGAAAAACTGTTTTTT
>TRBV14|-|TRBJ2-4|once
CASSHRALAKNIQYF
TGTGCCAGCAGCCACAGGGCCTTAGCCAAAAACATTCAGTACTTC
>TRBV5-1|-|TRBJ1-4|few
CASSSDSFNEKLFF
TGCGCCAGCAGCTCCGACAGTTTTAATGAAAAACTGTTTTTT
>TRBV6-5|TRBD1|TRBJ1-2|-
CASRLVQGTPYGYTF
TGTGCCAGCAGACTAGTACAGGGGACTCCCTATGGCTACACCTTC
>TRBV5-6|-|TRBJ1-2|-
CASSPGRGHGYTF
TGTGCCAGCAGCCCAGGCAGGGGCCATGGCTACACCTTC